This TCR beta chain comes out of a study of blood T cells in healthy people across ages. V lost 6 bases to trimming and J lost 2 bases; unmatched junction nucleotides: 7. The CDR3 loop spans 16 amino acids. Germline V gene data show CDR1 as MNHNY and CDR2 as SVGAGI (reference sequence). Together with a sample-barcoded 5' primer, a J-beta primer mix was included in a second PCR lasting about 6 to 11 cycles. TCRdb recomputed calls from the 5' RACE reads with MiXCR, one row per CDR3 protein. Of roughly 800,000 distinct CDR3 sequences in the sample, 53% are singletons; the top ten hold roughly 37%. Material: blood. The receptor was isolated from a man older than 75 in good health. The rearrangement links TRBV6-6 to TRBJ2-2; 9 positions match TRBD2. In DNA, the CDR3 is TGTGCCAGCAGCCGAATGACTAGCGGTAACACCGGGGAGCTGTTTTTT. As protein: CASSRMTSGNTGELFF.